This entry lists 12 T cell receptor beta chains sequenced from one sample in a study of blood T cells in healthy people across ages. A second about 6 to 11 cycle PCR used barcoded and J-beta primers. TCRdb re-called the 5' RACE reads through MiXCR, storing one row per CDR3 protein. The data contain around 1,500,000 distinct CDR3 sequences, 42% of them singletons. Sequenced input: blood. These receptors originate from a woman between 18 and 29 years old in good health.

The J gene is TRBJ2-2, the V gene TRBV4-1, with 10 positions matching TRBD2. The CDR3 covers 16 residues. V lost 1 base and J lost 6; bases outside the gene matches: 5. Per the germline V gene, CDR1 is MGHRA and CDR2 is YSYEKL. The CDR3: CASSQGSGRFSGELFF. The CDR3 nucleotides read TGCGCCAGCAGCCAAGGTAGCGGGAGGTTTTCCGGGGAGCTGTTTTTT.

The genes are TRBV7-9 and TRBJ1-4; a weak D match, TRBD1 (5 bases). With 4 bases removed from V and 10 bases from J, the gap between germline ends came to 13 bases. Germline CDR1 reads SEHNR; CDR2 reads FQNEAQ (reference sequence). The CDR3 totals 13 residues. The CDR3 loop is CASSWRGEGKLFF. CDR3 DNA sequence: TGTGCCAGCAGCTGGAGAGGGGAAGGAAAACTGTTTTTT.

This clonotype showed up just a few times. This chain joins TRBV14 and TRBJ2-5, with D maybe TRBD2 (6 bases). The CDR3 length is 13 residues. The V gene lost 4 bases and the J gene lost 5 bases, with 11 bases spanning the gap. Germline V gene data show CDR1 as SGHDN and CDR2 as FVKESK. CDR3 DNA sequence: TGTGCCAGCAGCCGGGGACTGCTGGAGACCCAGTACTTC. It is translated as CASSRGLLETQYF.

V and J are TRBV25-1 and TRBJ1-1; TRBD1 agrees at 7 bases. The CDR3 covers 15 residues. The trim removed 6 bases at V and 4 bases at J, leaving 11 bases unmatched. In germline, CDR1 is MGHDK, CDR2 SYGVNS. CDR3 residues: CASSFFDRVGTEAFF. In DNA form, the CDR3 reads TGTGCCAGCAGCTTCTTCGACAGGGTGGGCACTGAAGCTTTCTTT. Drawing the rest from reference TRBV25-1 and TRBJ1-1, the complete variable domain is EADIYQTPRYLVIGTGKKITLECSQTMGHDKMYWYQQDPGMELHLIHYSYGVNSTEKGDLSSESTVSRIRTEHFPLTLESARPSHTSQYLCASSFFDRVGTEAFFGQGTRLTVV.

Comment on this clonotype: Germline and junction disagree at one end, which may indicate a read error. The chain carries TRBV3-1 and TRBJ1-5; D remains unclear. Germline CDR1 is LGHDT and CDR2 is YNNKEL (reference sequence). The CDR3 has 14 residues. This CDR3 reads CASSQGPSNQPRHF. In DNA, the CDR3 is TGTGCCAGCAGCCAAGGGCCCAGCAATCAGCCCCGGCATTTT.

The CDR3 bases are TGTGCCATCGGGTGGGGCTCCTACGAGCAGTACTTC. It encodes CAIGWGSYEQYF. The chain uses TRBV10-3 and TRBJ2-7, with no clear D. With 8 bases removed from V and 0 bases from J, the gap between germline ends came to 8 bases. The germline V gene has CDR1 ENHRY and CDR2 SYGVKD. The CDR3 runs 12 residues.

The chain combines TRBV28 with TRBJ2-3; D tentatively fits TRBD1 or TRBD2 (5 bases each). The CDR3 covers 15 residues. V shed 6 bases and J shed 2 bases, with 15 bases lying between them. Germline V gene lookup returns CDR1 MDHEN and CDR2 SYDVKM. Here the CDR3 DNA reads TGTGCCAGCAGGCGACGGGACGGAACCACAGATACGCAGTATTTT. This sequence encodes CASRRRDGTTDTQYF. Supplemented by reference TRBV28 and TRBJ2-3, the full variable domain reads DVKVTQSSRYLVKRTGEKVFLECVQDMDHENMFWYRQDPGLGLRLIYFSYDVKMKEKGDIPEGYSVSREKKERFSLILESASTNQTSMYLCASRRRDGTTDTQYFGPGTRLTVL.

The chain carries TRBV4-1 and TRBJ1-3, with 8 positions matching TRBD1. Trimming took 1 base from V and 0 from J; bases not matched to a gene: 5. The V gene's germline CDR1 is MGHRA and CDR2 YSYEKL. This CDR3 is 17 amino acids long. CDR3 DNA: TGCGCCAGCAGCCAAGGGGGACAGGTGGGCTCTGGAAACACCATATATTTT. This gives the protein CASSQGGQVGSGNTIYF.

This clonotype turned up a few times. This chain uses TRBV6-6 with TRBJ2-3; 8 bases line up with TRBD2. Germline lookup yields CDR1 MNHNY and CDR2 SVGAGI (reference sequence). The ends lost 0 bases at V and 2 bases at J; junction bases unmatched: 4. CDR3 length: 16 residues. The CDR3 bases are TGTGCCAGCAGTTACTCGGGAGCGGGGGTCACAGATACGCAGTATTTT. It codes for CASSYSGAGVTDTQYF.

The rearrangement uses TRBV15 and TRBJ2-4, with 8 bases matching TRBD1. The CDR3 has 17 residues. Trimming cost V 2 bases and J 1 base; bases outside gene matches: 7. Germline-derived CDR1 and CDR2 are LNHNV and YYDKDF (reference sequence). The CDR3: CATSRKTGVAAKNIQYF. CDR3 DNA sequence: TGTGCCACCAGCAGAAAGACAGGGGTGGCGGCCAAAAACATTCAGTACTTC.

This rearrangement joins TRBV20-1 to TRBJ1-2; D might be TRBD1 (5 bases). Per the germline V gene, CDR1 is DFQATT and CDR2 is SNEGSKA (reference sequence). Trimming removed 6 bases from V and 0 bases from J, with 11 bases in between. This CDR3 comprises 13 residues. CDR3 nucleotides: TGCAGTGCAAAGAAGACAGCTAACTATGGCTACACCTTC. Amino acid sequence: CSAKKTANYGYTF.

The DNA for the CDR3 is TGTGCCAGCAGCGCCCGGCCGGGACTAGCGGACAATGAGCAGTACTTC. It yields the protein CASSARPGLADNEQYF. V and J are TRBV21-1 and TRBJ2-7; TRBD2, the table's D call, lacks a check against the DNA. TRBV21-1 is a recognized pseudogene. The CDR3 totals 16 residues.